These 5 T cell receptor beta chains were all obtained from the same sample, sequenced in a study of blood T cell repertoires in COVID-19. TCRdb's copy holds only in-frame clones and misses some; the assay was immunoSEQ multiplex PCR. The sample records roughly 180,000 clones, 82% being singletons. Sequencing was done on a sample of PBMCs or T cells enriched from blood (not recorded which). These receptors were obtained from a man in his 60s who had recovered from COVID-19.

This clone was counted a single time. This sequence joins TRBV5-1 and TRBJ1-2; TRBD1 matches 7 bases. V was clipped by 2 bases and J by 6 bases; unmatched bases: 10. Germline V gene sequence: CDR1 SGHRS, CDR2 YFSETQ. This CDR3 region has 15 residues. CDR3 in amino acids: CASSFLQGGADGYTF. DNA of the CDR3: TGCGCCAGCAGCTTTCTCCAAGGGGGCGCCGATGGCTACACCTTC.

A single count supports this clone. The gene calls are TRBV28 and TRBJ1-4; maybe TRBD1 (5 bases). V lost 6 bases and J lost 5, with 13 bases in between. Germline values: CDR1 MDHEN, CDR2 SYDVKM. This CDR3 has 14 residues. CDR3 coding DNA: TGTGCCAGCAGACTAAGTGGGGGGAATGAAAAACTGTTTTTT. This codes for CASRLSGGNEKLFF.

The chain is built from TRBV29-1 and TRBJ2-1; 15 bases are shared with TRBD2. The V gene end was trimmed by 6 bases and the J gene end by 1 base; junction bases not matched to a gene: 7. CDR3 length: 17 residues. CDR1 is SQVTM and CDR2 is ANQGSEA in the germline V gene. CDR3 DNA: TGCAGCGTAGGGGGACTAGCGGGAGGTGGGTCCTACAATGAGCAGTTCTTC. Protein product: CSVGGLAGGGSYNEQFF.

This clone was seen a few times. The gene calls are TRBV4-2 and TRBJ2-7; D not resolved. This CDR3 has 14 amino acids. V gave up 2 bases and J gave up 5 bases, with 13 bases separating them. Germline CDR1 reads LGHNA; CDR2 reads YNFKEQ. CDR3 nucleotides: TGTGCCAGCAGCCAACCCTATCTGCTGGACGAGCAGTACTTC. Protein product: CASSQPYLLDEQYF.

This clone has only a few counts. The CDR3: CSSTSSTDTQYF. The DNA of the CDR3 is TGCAGCTCCACTAGTTCCACAGATACGCAGTATTTT. The chain joins TRBV29-1 to TRBJ2-3; D may be TRBD2 (5 bases). Trimming stripped 8 bases from V and 2 bases from J, with 11 bases between. Germline V lookup: CDR1 SQVTM, CDR2 ANQGSEA. The CDR3 runs to 12 residues.